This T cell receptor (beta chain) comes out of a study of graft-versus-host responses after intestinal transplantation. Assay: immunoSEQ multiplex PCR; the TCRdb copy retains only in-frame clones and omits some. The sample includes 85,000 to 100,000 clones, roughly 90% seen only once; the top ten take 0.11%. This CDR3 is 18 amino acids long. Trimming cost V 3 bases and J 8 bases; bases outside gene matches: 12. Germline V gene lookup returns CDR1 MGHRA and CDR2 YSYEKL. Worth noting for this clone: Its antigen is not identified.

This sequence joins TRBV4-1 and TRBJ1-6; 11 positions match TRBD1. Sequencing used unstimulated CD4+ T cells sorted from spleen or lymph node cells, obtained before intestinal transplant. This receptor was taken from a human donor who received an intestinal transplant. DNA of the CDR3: TGCGCCAGCAGCCACGGACCTGGACAGGGGGCTCTCTATTCACCCCTCCACTTT. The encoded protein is CASSHGPGQGALYSPLHF.